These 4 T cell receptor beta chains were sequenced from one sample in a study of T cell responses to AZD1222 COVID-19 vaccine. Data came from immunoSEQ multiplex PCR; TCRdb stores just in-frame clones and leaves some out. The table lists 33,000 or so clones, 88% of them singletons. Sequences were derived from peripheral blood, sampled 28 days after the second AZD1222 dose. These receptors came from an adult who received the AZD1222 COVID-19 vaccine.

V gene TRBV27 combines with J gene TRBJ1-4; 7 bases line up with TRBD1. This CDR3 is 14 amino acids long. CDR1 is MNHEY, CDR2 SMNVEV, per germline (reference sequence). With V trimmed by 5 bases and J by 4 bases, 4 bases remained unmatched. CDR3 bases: TGTGCCAGCAGTCAGGACAGGAATAATGAAAAACTGTTTTTT. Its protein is CASSQDRNNEKLFF. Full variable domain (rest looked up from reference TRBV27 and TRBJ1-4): EAQVTQNPRYLITVTGKKLTVTCSQNMNHEYMSWYRQDPGLGLRQIYYSMNVEVTDKGDVPEGYKVSRKEKRNFPLILESPSPNQTSLYFCASSQDRNNEKLFFGSGTQLSVL.

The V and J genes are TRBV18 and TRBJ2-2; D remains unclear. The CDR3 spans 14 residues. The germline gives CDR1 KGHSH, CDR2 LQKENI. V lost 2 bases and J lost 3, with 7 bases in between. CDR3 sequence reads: CASSPAQHTGELFF. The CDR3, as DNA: TGTGCCAGCTCACCAGCACAGCACACCGGGGAGCTGTTTTTT. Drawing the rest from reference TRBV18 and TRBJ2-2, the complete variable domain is NAGVMQNPRHLVRRRGQEARLRCSPMKGHSHVYWYRQLPEEGLKFMVYLQKENIIDESGMPKERFSAEFPKEGPSILRIQQVVRGDSAAYFCASSPAQHTGELFFGEGSRLTVL.

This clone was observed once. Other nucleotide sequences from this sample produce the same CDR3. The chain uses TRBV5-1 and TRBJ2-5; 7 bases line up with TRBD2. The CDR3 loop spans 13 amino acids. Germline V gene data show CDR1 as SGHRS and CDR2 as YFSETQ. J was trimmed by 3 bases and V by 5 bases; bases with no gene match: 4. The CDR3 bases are TGCGCCAGCAGTTCTGGGACTAAAGAGACCCAGTACTTC. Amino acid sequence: CASSSGTKETQYF.

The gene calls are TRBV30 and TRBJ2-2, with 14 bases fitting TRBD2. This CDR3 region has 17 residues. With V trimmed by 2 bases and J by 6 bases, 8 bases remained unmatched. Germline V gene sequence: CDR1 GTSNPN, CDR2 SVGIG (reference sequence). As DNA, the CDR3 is TGTGCCTGGAGTACGGGACTAGCGGGGGCCGGGGCCGGGGAGCTGTTTTTT. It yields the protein CAWSTGLAGAGAGELFF.